This T cell receptor beta chain was documented in a study of beta chain features in type 1 diabetes. Regarding the study as a whole: Among all four CD4+ subsets, Type 1 diabetes patients had TCRB CDR3s that were moderately but significantly shorter. Because the template was cDNA, high-expressing cells might be over-represented.

Staining for CD45RO/CCR7/CD25/CD127/CD95/CD27 allowed sorting of CD4+ naive, central memory, regulatory and stem cell-like memory cells. Every bit of the isolated RNA underwent reverse transcription, so sequencing read expressed TCRB transcripts. It was found that naive, central memory and regulatory T cell samples averaged about 3.57 million reads. Profiled with immunoSEQ multiplex PCR; TCRdb holds only in-frame clones, not every one. The sample records 350,000 to 450,000 clones, around 12% being singletons. With 6 bases removed from V and 1 base from J, the gap between germline ends came to 10 bases. This CDR3 contains 13 residues. The V gene's germline CDR1 is MGHDK and CDR2 SYGVNS. With regard to this clone: Its antigen is unidentified.

Specimen: naive CD4+ T cells from blood. The V and J genes are TRBV25-1 and TRBJ2-7; D might be TRBD2 (5 bases). The receptor's source is a woman in her late teens or twenties with type 1 diabetes. CDR3 coding DNA: TGTGCCAGCAGATCCCGGGGTTCCTACGAGCAGTACTTC. The encoded protein is CASRSRGSYEQYF.